Described below is a single T cell receptor beta chain sequence and its context. The data belong to a study of blood T cell repertoires in COVID-19. The wider study: T cells, B-cell-depleted T cells, or PBMCs provided the cDNA or gDNA that served as material.

There are 13 residues in the CDR3. Trimming removed 1 base from V and 6 bases from J; junction bases left unmatched: 6. The V gene's germline CDR1 is GTSNPN and CDR2 SVGIG (reference sequence). Original processing methods: Quantification of nucleated cells was approximated via reference gene primer amplification. The repertoire was sequenced with immunoSEQ multiplex PCR; TCRdb's copy has only in-frame clones and lacks some. V and J calls plus clone size are reproduced from that table; the DNA served to infer D and trimming. The table records roughly 73,000 clones, around 86% of them present only once.

The TCR sequence derives from a woman of 80 years or more with active or convalescent COVID-19. The V call is TRBV30, the J call TRBJ2-7, with 7 bases lining up with TRBD1. What was sequenced was peripheral blood. The CDR3 loop reads CAWSARTGVEQYF. DNA of the CDR3: TGTGCCTGGAGTGCCAGGACAGGTGTCGAGCAGTACTTC. The full variable domain, rest sourced from reference TRBV30 and TRBJ2-7, is SQTIHQWPATLVQPVGSPLSLECTVEGTSNPNLYWYRQAAGRGLQLLFYSVGIGQISSEVPQNLSASRPQDRQFILSSKKLLLSDSGFYLCAWSARTGVEQYFGPGTRLTVT.